This T cell receptor (beta chain) was obtained from a study of blood T cells in healthy people across ages. This clonotype has just a few counts. Its antigen remains unknown. Findings of the study overall: TCR beta diversity correlated strongly with naive T cell percentage.

A second PCR, run for about 6 to 12 cycles, used a sample-barcoded 5' primer plus a J-beta primer mix. TCRdb processed the 5' RACE reads anew with MiXCR; each CDR3 protein has one entry. This sample has some 1,800,000 distinct CDR3 sequences; about 39% occur once, and the top ten carry 20% to 25%. The sample comprised blood. This clonotype originated in a human donor in good health.

This CDR3 reads CASGLPPSGVSNEQFF. CDR3 DNA: TGTGCCAGCGGACTTCCCCCCAGCGGGGTCTCCAATGAGCAGTTCTTC. The chain is built from TRBV2 and TRBJ2-1; 7 bases line up with TRBD2. The V gene's germline CDR1 is SNHLY and CDR2 FYNNEI. Trimming took 8 bases from V and 6 from J; bases not matched to a gene: 16. This CDR3 is 16 amino acids long. Based on the CDR3 plus reference TRBV2 and TRBJ2-1, the full variable domain is EPEVTQTPSHQVTQMGQEVILRCVPISNHLYFYWYRQILGQKVEFLVSFYNNEISEKSEIFDDQFSVERPDGSNFTLKIRSTKLEDSAMYFCASGLPPSGVSNEQFFGPGTRLTVL.